These 31 T cell receptor beta chains were sequenced from one sample in a study of blood T cell repertoires in COVID-19. The protocol was immunoSEQ multiplex PCR, while the TCRdb copy is restricted to in-frame clones and leaves out a portion. The sample records roughly 17,000 clones, 85% to 90% being singletons. The material sequenced was peripheral blood. The receptors were sampled from a human donor in a cohort sampled during active COVID-19.

V is TRBV6-4 and J is TRBJ2-3; 9 bases fit TRBD2. The trim removed 0 bases at V and 2 bases at J, leaving 9 bases unmatched. Germline lookup yields CDR1 MRHNA and CDR2 SNTAGT. The CDR3 contains 18 residues. CDR3 DNA: TGTGCCAGCAGTGACTCGAGTATGAGCGGGGGGTCCACAGATACGCAGTATTTT. Translated, it gives CASSDSSMSGGSTDTQYF.

The table lists this clone with a few counts. This chain links TRBV27 with TRBJ2-7; D perhaps matches TRBD1 (6 bases). Germline assignment: CDR1 MNHEY and CDR2 SMNVEV (reference sequence). V was shortened by 5 bases and J by 5 bases, with 13 bases between the two germline ends. The CDR3 has 13 residues. The CDR3 bases are TGTGCCAGCAGTCCAAACAGGGTCCACGAGCAGTACTTC. It is translated as CASSPNRVHEQYF.

This clone has only one observation. This chain joins TRBV27 and TRBJ1-5, with TRBD1 matching 8 bases. This CDR3 region has 19 residues. Germline CDR1 and CDR2: MNHEY and SMNVEV (reference sequence). The V gene end was trimmed by 2 bases and the J gene end by 2 bases; junction bases not matched to a gene: 14. The CDR3 coding sequence is TGTGCCAGCAGTTTAAATCAGGGGGCGCCCCCTAAGGGCAATCAGCCCCAGCATTTT. Encoded protein: CASSLNQGAPPKGNQPQHF.

The chain employs TRBV19 and TRBJ1-2; maybe TRBD1 (5 bases). Germline loops: CDR1 LNHDA, CDR2 SQIVND (reference sequence). This CDR3 contains 16 residues. V gave up 0 bases and J gave up 4 bases, with 15 bases separating them. CDR3 protein: CASSIDGQGFVYGYTF. CDR3 in DNA: TGTGCCAGTAGTATAGACGGTCAGGGTTTTGTCTATGGCTACACCTTC. The variable domain in full, with the rest retrieved from reference TRBV19 and TRBJ1-2, is DGGITQSPKYLFRKEGQNVTLSCEQNLNHDAMYWYRQDPGQGLRLIYYSQIVNDFQKGDIAEGYSVSREKKESFPLTVTSAQKNPTAFYLCASSIDGQGFVYGYTFGSGTRLTVV.

This clone was counted a single time. J is TRBJ2-5 and V is TRBV3-1 (or the pseudogene TRBV3-2); 11 bases are shared with TRBD2. The V and J ends lost 6 bases and 7 bases, in that order; junction bases with no gene match: 13. Germline V lookup: CDR1 LGHDT, CDR2 YNNKEL (reference sequence). The CDR3 has 16 amino acids. The DNA for the CDR3 is TGTGCCAGCAGGGCGAGACTAGCGGGGTCTTCGGGGACCCAGTACTTC. As protein: CASRARLAGSSGTQYF.

The rearrangement joins TRBV7-2 to TRBJ2-3; 7 nucleotides agree with TRBD1. This CDR3 region has 16 residues. The germline CDR1 and CDR2 sequences are SGHTA and FQGNSA. V lost 2 bases to trimming and J lost 6 bases; unmatched junction nucleotides: 11. DNA of the CDR3: TGTGCCAGCAGCTTACGAGCTCGACAGGGTGCCGATACGCAGTATTTT. This translates into CASSLRARQGADTQYF.

V gene TRBV27 combines with J gene TRBJ1-6; 9 bases match TRBD1. The CDR3 covers 16 residues. After removal of 5 bases from V and 4 bases from J, the junction contained 6 bases not matched to a gene. Germline lookup yields CDR1 MNHEY and CDR2 SMNVEV (reference sequence). The CDR3 here is CASSRTGDRYNSPLHF. In DNA form, the CDR3 reads TGTGCCAGCAGTCGGACAGGGGACCGGTATAATTCACCCCTCCACTTT.

The gene calls are TRBV6-6 and TRBJ2-2; TRBD1 matches 8 bases. V lost 5 bases, J lost 4 bases, and 9 bases stayed unmatched. Germline CDR1 MNHNY, CDR2 SVGAGI (reference sequence). The CDR3 length is 16 residues. The DNA of the CDR3 is TGTGCCAGCAGTGCCCCGACAGGGGCTCTCACCGGGGAGCTGTTTTTT. Its translation is CASSAPTGALTGELFF.

The chain uses TRBV25-1 and TRBJ1-2; 9 bases are a match to TRBD1. Germline V gene lookup returns CDR1 MGHDK and CDR2 SYGVNS. The CDR3 runs 16 residues. Trimming removed 3 bases from V and 8 bases from J; junction bases left unmatched: 13. CDR3 bases: TGTGCCAGCAGTGACTCCCTGGGGACAGGGCGGGAGGGCTACACCTTC. Amino acid sequence: CASSDSLGTGREGYTF.

This clone has a handful of counts. Other DNA sequences of this sample code for an identical CDR3. The rearrangement uses TRBV9 and TRBJ2-5; tentatively, D is TRBD1 (6 bases). The CDR3 length is 14 residues. V was cut by 3 bases and J by 2 bases, with 11 bases left in between. Germline loops: CDR1 SGDLS, CDR2 YYNGEE. The CDR3: CASSGGGAQETQYF. CDR3 DNA sequence: TGTGCCAGCAGCGGAGGGGGAGCACAAGAGACCCAGTACTTC.

A single count supports this clone. This chain connects TRBV19 to TRBJ1-4; D uncertain. The germline V and J ends were trimmed by 3 bases and 5 bases, with 7 bases remaining between them. The CDR3 totals 13 residues. Germline V lookup: CDR1 LNHDA, CDR2 SQIVND (reference sequence). As DNA, the CDR3 is TGTGCCAGTAGTATGATTCGGAATGAAAAACTGTTTTTT. It translates to CASSMIRNEKLFF.

V usage is TRBV5-1 and J usage is TRBJ2-7, with 8 nucleotides matching TRBD1. This CDR3 has 16 amino acids. V shed 0 bases, J shed 7 bases, and the junction held 12 bases outside the gene matches. Per germline, CDR1 SGHRS and CDR2 YFSETQ. The chain's CDR3 is CASSLGGTGVWKEQYF. The CDR3 DNA reads TGCGCCAGCAGCTTGGGCGGGACAGGAGTGTGGAAGGAGCAGTACTTC.

The chain recombines TRBV15 with TRBJ2-3, with 9 bases identical to TRBD2. Germline V lookup: CDR1 LNHNV, CDR2 YYDKDF (reference sequence). V shed 0 bases and J 3 bases; nucleotides not matched to a gene: 4. There are 16 residues in the CDR3. For the CDR3, the DNA is TGTGCCACCAGCAGAGAGCTAGCGGGGACTACAGATACGCAGTATTTT. Its protein product is CATSRELAGTTDTQYF.

V gene TRBV7-2 combines with J gene TRBJ2-1; 9 positions agree with TRBD2. This CDR3 region has 15 residues. J was trimmed by 7 bases and V by 6 bases; bases with no gene match: 10. Germline V gene data show CDR1 as SGHTA and CDR2 as FQGNSA. Here the CDR3 DNA reads TGTGCCAGCAGGCACGGCGGGGGGGCCAAAAATGAGCAGTTCTTC. Its protein product is CASRHGGGAKNEQFF.

CDR3 residues: CASSLGPGETGELFF. In nucleotides, the CDR3 is TGTGCCAGCAGCTTGGGGCCAGGGGAGACCGGGGAGCTGTTTTTT. The J gene is TRBJ2-2, the V gene TRBV5-6, with D possibly TRBD1 on 6 matching bases. The CDR3 has 15 amino acids. The ends were cut back, 0 bases at V and 5 bases at J, with 11 bases in the middle. The germline gives CDR1 SGHDT, CDR2 YYEEEE.

V gene TRBV5-5 combines with J gene TRBJ1-6, with 7 bases aligning to TRBD1. Looked up from germline, CDR1 is SGHKS and CDR2 is YYEKEE (reference sequence). The CDR3 covers 17 residues. With V trimmed by 4 bases and J by 8 bases, 15 bases remained unmatched. The CDR3 spells CASSLQRNRGGDSPLHF. The CDR3 DNA reads as TGTGCCAGCAGCCTGCAGAGGAACAGGGGTGGGGATTCACCCCTCCACTTT.

This chain joins TRBV6-2 or TRBV6-3 and TRBJ2-3; 12 positions agree with TRBD2. Trimming took 5 bases from V and 2 from J; bases not matched to a gene: 8. This CDR3 has 17 amino acids. Germline V gene data show CDR1 as MNHEY and CDR2 as SVGEGT. The CDR3 spells CASSLHLAGGITDTQYF. The DNA for the CDR3 is TGTGCCAGCAGTCTCCATCTAGCGGGGGGGATCACAGATACGCAGTATTTT.

This chain joins TRBV5-8 and TRBJ1-2, with TRBD1 identical over 11 bases. The CDR3 extends over 16 amino acids. Trimming removed 4 bases from V and 10 bases from J; junction bases left unmatched: 15. Germline V CDR1 and CDR2: SGHTS, YDEGEE. The CDR3 region is CASSPSPGQGERVYTF. CDR3 DNA sequence: TGTGCCAGCAGCCCATCCCCGGGACAGGGGGAGCGGGTCTACACCTTC.

This clone came up a few times. The CDR3 bases are TGTGCCAGCAGCGAGGGACTCAACTACGAGCAGTACTTC. Translated, it gives CASSEGLNYEQYF. The chain couples TRBV9 to TRBJ2-7, with TRBD2 as a possible D gene (6 bases). CDR3 size: 13 residues. Germline CDR1 reads SGDLS; CDR2 reads YYNGEE. V was pared by 3 bases and J by 3 bases, with 10 bases between.

The V call is TRBV12-3 or TRBV12-4, the J call TRBJ2-5, with a possible D match to TRBD2 (6 bases). The CDR3 has 13 residues. The germline V and J ends were trimmed by 8 bases and 1 base, with 11 bases remaining between them. The CDR3 DNA sequence: TGTGCCAGCCGGACGGGGGTCCAAGAGACCCAGTACTTC. Translated: CASRTGVQETQYF.

V gene TRBV6-2 or TRBV6-3 combines with J gene TRBJ1-2, with D perhaps TRBD1 (5 bases). The germline V and J ends were trimmed by 4 bases and 4 bases, with 10 bases remaining between them. This CDR3 spans 13 amino acids. From germline, CDR1 is MNHEY and CDR2 SVGEGT. The CDR3 DNA follows: TGTGCCAGCAGTTCCTCGGGGGGCTATGGCTACACCTTC. This sequence encodes CASSSSGGYGYTF.

The chain employs TRBV4-1 and TRBJ1-5; a weak D match, TRBD1 (5 bases). CDR3 size: 17 residues. CDR1 is MGHRA and CDR2 is YSYEKL in the germline V gene. Trimming removed 0 bases at V and 4 bases at J, with 16 bases between. CDR3 sequence reads: CASSQDPTGVRNQPQHF. In DNA, the CDR3 is TGCGCCAGCAGCCAAGATCCAACAGGCGTAAGAAATCAGCCCCAGCATTTT.

This chain links TRBV5-8 with TRBJ2-3; tentatively, D is TRBD1 (5 bases). This CDR3 spans 15 amino acids. With 0 bases removed from V and 2 bases from J, the gap between germline ends came to 10 bases. Germline CDR1 SGHTS, CDR2 YDEGEE. DNA for the CDR3: TGTGCCAGCAGCTTGGTACAGGCTGCCACAGATACGCAGTATTTT. The encoded protein is CASSLVQAATDTQYF.

The chain uses TRBV7-6 and TRBJ1-1, with 8 bases matching TRBD1. Germline trimming cut 5 bases from V and 11 bases from J; bases unmatched to any gene: 10. The CDR3 has 13 amino acids. Germline assignment: CDR1 SGHVS and CDR2 FNYEAQ. CDR3 DNA sequence: TGTGCCAGCAGCGCGTTGAGACAGGGGAACGCTTTCTTT. This sequence encodes CASSALRQGNAFF.

The chain carries TRBV19 and TRBJ1-3; no clear D gene. Trimming removed 4 bases from V and 2 bases from J, with 15 bases in between. Germline CDR1 reads LNHDA; CDR2 reads SQIVND (reference sequence). The CDR3 sequence is 16 residues long. The CDR3 bases are TGTGCCAGTAGTACCGCAGGACTGCTAGCTGGAAACACCATATATTTT. Translated, it gives CASSTAGLLAGNTIYF.

This clone was found once. The J gene is TRBJ2-7, the V gene TRBV6-5, with 8 bases fitting TRBD1. CDR3 length: 12 residues. V was pared by 5 bases and J by 5 bases, with 2 bases of the junction left unmatched. Germline-derived CDR1 and CDR2 are MNHEY and SVGAGI. The CDR3 sequence: CASSQGAHEQYF. The CDR3 nucleotides are TGTGCCAGCAGTCAGGGGGCCCACGAGCAGTACTTC.

The chain is built from TRBV5-1 and TRBJ1-6; 9 bases align to TRBD1. The CDR3 totals 16 residues. Germline CDR1 SGHRS, CDR2 YFSETQ. Trimming took 0 bases from V and 11 from J; bases not matched to a gene: 9. For the CDR3, the DNA is TGCGCCAGCAGCTTGGCCTCTCCGGGACAGGGACCACCCCTCCACTTT. Translation: CASSLASPGQGPPLHF.

Only a few counts were recorded for this clone. J is TRBJ1-2 and V is TRBV2; a possible D gene is TRBD1 (5 bases). Trimming pared 4 bases from V and 4 bases from J, leaving 10 bases between. The CDR3 has 13 amino acids. CDR1 and CDR2 from the germline V gene are SNHLY and FYNNEI. CDR3 sequence reads: CASSGGRPYGYTF. The CDR3 DNA reads as TGTGCCAGCAGTGGGGGCAGGCCCTATGGCTACACCTTC.

The count of this clone is one. The chain employs TRBV5-6 and TRBJ1-3, with 7 bases lining up with TRBD1. This CDR3 comprises 14 residues. Germline lookup yields CDR1 SGHDT and CDR2 YYEEEE. Trimming took 2 bases from V and 5 from J; bases not matched to a gene: 4. CDR3 in amino acids: CASSFRQGRNTIYF. The DNA of the CDR3 is TGTGCCAGCAGCTTCAGACAGGGCAGAAACACCATATATTTT.

The chain links TRBV6-5 to TRBJ2-1; a possible D gene is TRBD1 (6 bases). The length of the CDR3 is 14 residues. Trimming removed 6 bases from V and 3 bases from J, with 12 bases in between. Germline V gene data show CDR1 as MNHEY and CDR2 as SVGAGI. In DNA form, the CDR3 reads TGTGCCAGCAGGCGGGTAGGGGGCTACAATGAGCAGTTCTTC. Residues: CASRRVGGYNEQFF.

This clone has more than one count but fewer than ten. The chain is built from TRBV3-1 (or the pseudogene TRBV3-2) and TRBJ1-1; D not certain. The CDR3 has 14 amino acids. Trimming shortened V by 1 base and J by 3 bases, and 9 bases separated the two germline ends. In germline, CDR1 is LGHDT, CDR2 YNNKEL (reference sequence). This CDR3 reads CASSQGPGDTEAFF. CDR3 sequence (DNA): TGTGCCAGCAGCCAAGGTCCCGGGGACACTGAAGCTTTCTTT.